Reported below is one T cell receptor (beta chain). V was trimmed by 6 bases and J by 1 base, leaving 14 bases between them. Germline CDR1 is SEHNR and CDR2 is FQNEAQ (reference sequence). The CDR3 is made up of 15 amino acids. This record belongs to a study of CD8+ T cells in alopecia areata. Once RNA had been extracted, it was reverse transcribed into cDNA to act as the sequencing template. Profiled with immunoSEQ multiplex PCR; TCRdb holds only in-frame clones, not every one. The sample consists of roughly 250,000 clones, about 68% of them appearing once. The source of this sequence is a human donor with alopecia areata. Source: CD4+ T cells sorted from blood, taken at week 0. The chain has TRBV7-9 and TRBJ2-3, with D possibly TRBD2 on 6 matching bases. The DNA for the CDR3 is TGTGCCAGCAGTTTCACCGCTAGCGGCACAGATACGCAGTATTTT. Its protein product is CASSFTASGTDTQYF. The entire variable domain, with the rest obtained from reference TRBV7-9 and TRBJ2-3, is as follows: DTGVSQNPRHKITKRGQNVTFRCDPISEHNRLYWYRQTLGQGPEFLTYFQNEAQLEKSRLLSDRFSAERPKGSFSTLEIQRTEQGDSAMYLCASSFTASGTDTQYFGPGTRLTVL.